These 30 T cell receptor beta chains share one sample of origin, sequenced in a study of metastatic and nonmetastatic thyroid tumors. TCRdb called clones again from the PCR reads with MiXCR. The repertoire consists of some 21,000 clones, with roughly 25% occurring once and the leading ten covering around 3.3%. Not a single patient had been given any form of treatment at any point before undergoing thyroid surgery. Input material: blood. These receptors all come from a male donor with papillary thyroid cancer or a benign thyroid nodule (not recorded which). Some clones in this sample may be carry-over from other donors' samples.

The CDR3 here is CAISESTGTGHPQHF. CDR3 in DNA: TGTGCCATCAGTGAGTCGACAGGGACCGGGCATCCTCAGCATTTT. The genes are TRBV10-3 and TRBJ1-5; TRBD1 matches at 7 bases. The trim removed 0 bases at V and 13 bases at J, leaving 12 bases unmatched. This CDR3 is built from 15 residues. Per the germline V gene, CDR1 is ENHRY and CDR2 is SYGVKD.

Here the CDR3 DNA reads TGTGCCAGCAGTCCGCGGGACAGGGGAGGGGGCTACACCTTC. Translated: CASSPRDRGGGYTF. The rearrangement links TRBV27 to TRBJ1-2; 10 nucleotides line up with TRBD1. Germline CDR1 is MNHEY and CDR2 is SMNVEV (reference sequence). The trim removed 5 bases at V and 8 bases at J, leaving 8 bases unmatched. The CDR3 covers 14 residues.

The CDR3 sequence is CASSPPDRAAFF. The CDR3 DNA reads TGTGCCAGCAGTCCTCCGGACAGGGCAGCTTTCTTT. This chain links TRBV28 with TRBJ1-1; TRBD1 aligns across 8 bases. CDR1 is MDHEN, CDR2 SYDVKM, per germline. The CDR3 is made up of 12 amino acids. Trimming took 5 bases from V and 10 from J; bases not matched to a gene: 6.

Judged by abundance, this clone is medium-sized. The V gene is TRBV5-1, the J gene TRBJ1-6, with 9 bases lining up with TRBD1. The germline CDR1 and CDR2 sequences are SGHRS and YFSETQ. The CDR3 is 15 amino acids. With V trimmed by 0 bases and J by 7 bases, 2 bases remained unmatched. DNA of the CDR3: TGCGCCAGCAGCTTGGGGGACAGGGTGAATTCACCCCTCCACTTT. Translation gives CASSLGDRVNSPLHF.

This clone was picked up a small number of times. This chain links TRBV6-6 with TRBJ1-1; perhaps TRBD1 as D (6 bases). From germline, CDR1 is MNHNY and CDR2 SVGAGI (reference sequence). The CDR3 consists of 14 residues. V was trimmed by 2 bases and J by 3 bases, leaving 10 bases between them. CDR3 sequence (DNA): TGTGCCAGCAGTTACGGGGGGCGTGACACTGAAGCTTTCTTT. Encoded protein: CASSYGGRDTEAFF.

By sample fraction, this clone is medium-sized. The rearrangement uses TRBV11-2 and TRBJ1-2; no reliable D call. Trimming shortened V by 7 bases and J by 7 bases, and 16 bases separated the two germline ends. Germline lookup yields CDR1 SGHAT and CDR2 FQNNGV. This CDR3 is built from 13 residues. The CDR3: CASIPLGRGGYTF. The CDR3 DNA reads TGTGCCAGCATCCCGCTCGGGCGAGGTGGCTACACCTTC.

By share, this clone ranks as medium-sized. The chain has TRBV19 and TRBJ1-2, with no clear D. This CDR3 is 13 amino acids long. From germline, CDR1 is LNHDA and CDR2 SQIVND (reference sequence). V was pared by 3 bases and J by 4 bases, with 9 bases between. The CDR3 loop reads CASSIGSAYGYTF. The CDR3 nucleotides read TGTGCCAGTAGTATTGGCAGCGCCTATGGCTACACCTTC. The complete variable domain, with remaining parts taken from reference TRBV19 and TRBJ1-2, reads DGGITQSPKYLFRKEGQNVTLSCEQNLNHDAMYWYRQDPGQGLRLIYYSQIVNDFQKGDIAEGYSVSREKKESFPLTVTSAQKNPTAFYLCASSIGSAYGYTFGSGTRLTVV.

The chain carries TRBV12-3 or TRBV12-4 and TRBJ2-7; D unresolved. The V end was cut by 6 bases, the J end by 5 bases, with 17 bases between. This CDR3 region has 14 residues. The CDR3 loop reads CASSPSYCGDEQYF. Here the CDR3 DNA reads TGTGCCAGCAGCCCCTCCTACTGTGGTGACGAGCAGTACTTC.

The V and J genes are TRBV4-1 and TRBJ2-3; TRBD1 matches at 8 bases. Germline V gene lookup returns CDR1 MGHRA and CDR2 YSYEKL. This CDR3 contains 16 residues. The junction had 6 bases not matched to a gene; V was cut back by 3 bases and J by 1 base. The CDR3 protein is CASSHASTGGTDTQYF. The CDR3 region has the DNA TGCGCCAGCAGCCACGCTTCGACAGGGGGCACAGATACGCAGTATTTT.

DNA for the CDR3: TGTGCCAGCAGCTCAACCGGGACAGGGGCCAATCAGCCCCAGCATTTT. This gives the protein CASSSTGTGANQPQHF. This chain joins TRBV7-8 and TRBJ1-5; 10 positions agree with TRBD1. Germline V gives CDR1 SGHVS, CDR2 FQNEAQ. V lost 4 bases and J lost 3; bases outside the gene matches: 6. The CDR3 is 16 residues long. The full variable domain, completed using reference TRBV7-8 and TRBJ1-5, is GAGVSQSPRYKVAKRGQDVALRCDPISGHVSLFWYQQALGQGPEFLTYFQNEAQLDKSGLPSDRFFAERPEGSVSTLKIQRTQQEDSAVYLCASSSTGTGANQPQHFGDGTRLSIL.

There are many counts of this clone. The rearrangement uses TRBV9 and TRBJ1-2; 10 bases agree with TRBD1. In germline, CDR1 is SGDLS, CDR2 YYNGEE. The ends lost 3 bases at V and 6 bases at J; junction bases unmatched: 5. The CDR3 extends over 14 amino acids. CDR3 sequence: CASSAIGTGDGYTF. The DNA of the CDR3 is TGTGCCAGCAGCGCTATCGGGACAGGGGATGGCTACACCTTC. The whole variable domain, filled in from reference TRBV9 and TRBJ1-2, reads DSGVTQTPKHLITATGQRVTLRCSPRSGDLSVYWYQQSLDQGLQFLIQYYNGEERAKGNILERFSAQQFPDLHSELNLSSLELGDSALYFCASSAIGTGDGYTFGSGTRLTVV.

This clone has ten or more counts. V is TRBV2 and J is TRBJ1-1; TRBD1 agrees at 7 bases. The CDR3 sequence is 16 residues long. V shed 6 bases and J 2 bases; nucleotides not matched to a gene: 12. Germline V gene sequence: CDR1 SNHLY, CDR2 FYNNEI. CDR3 in DNA: TGTGCCAGCAGGGGCCGCCAGAGACAGGGTAACACTGAAGCTTTCTTT. Translation gives CASRGRQRQGNTEAFF.

This clone turned up a few times. The V and J genes are TRBV6-1 and TRBJ2-7; D is possibly TRBD1 (5 bases). V was pared by 0 bases and J by 5 bases, with 11 bases between. This CDR3 comprises 14 residues. Germline CDR1 and CDR2: MNHNS and SASEGT. This CDR3 is CASSEAWGPHEQYF. The CDR3 coding sequence is TGTGCCAGCAGTGAAGCGTGGGGCCCGCACGAGCAGTACTTC.

This clone is categorized as medium-sized (0.01 to 0.1%). The chain couples TRBV20-1 to TRBJ2-3; weak D call: TRBD1 (6 bases). Germline V gene data show CDR1 as DFQATT and CDR2 as SNEGSKA (reference sequence). Trimming stripped 6 bases from V and 5 bases from J, with 18 bases between. The length of the CDR3 is 14 residues. The CDR3: CSAGKGQLIDTQYF. The CDR3 DNA follows: TGCAGTGCCGGGAAGGGACAATTGATAGATACGCAGTATTTT.

The genes are TRBV27 and TRBJ1-2, with TRBD1 identical over 8 bases. Germline V gives CDR1 MNHEY, CDR2 SMNVEV (reference sequence). CDR3 length equals 15 residues. Trimming removed 5 bases from V and 4 bases from J; junction bases left unmatched: 9. The CDR3 sequence: CASSPRTGTLYGYTF. The CDR3 DNA reads as TGTGCCAGCAGTCCAAGGACAGGGACTCTCTATGGCTACACCTTC.

This clone is labeled as medium-sized. This chain connects TRBV7-8 to TRBJ1-5; unclear D gene. The CDR3 length is 14 residues. Trimming pared 5 bases from V and 3 bases from J, leaving 11 bases between. CDR1 and CDR2 from the germline V gene are SGHVS and FQNEAQ. CDR3 nucleotide sequence: TGTGCCAGCAGCGGCGACGGGCCCAATCAGCCCCAGCATTTT. The encoded protein is CASSGDGPNQPQHF.

A few counts support this clone. The rearrangement links TRBV6-2 or TRBV6-3 to TRBJ1-6; tentative D call: TRBD1 (5 bases). Germline CDR1 MNHEY, CDR2 SVGEGT. Trimming took off 10 bases at V and 6 bases at J, with 13 bases between the two ends. The CDR3 runs 13 residues. The CDR3 coding sequence is TGTGCCACCCTTCCGGGACGTAATTCACCCCTCCACTTT. Its translation: CATLPGRNSPLHF.

V is TRBV3-1 and J is TRBJ1-1; D is uncertain. This CDR3 contains 11 residues. V was pared by 0 bases and J by 6 bases, with 2 bases between. Germline CDR1 LGHDT, CDR2 YNNKEL (reference sequence). In DNA form, the CDR3 reads TGTGCCAGCAGCCAAGACGCTGAAGCTTTCTTT. Translation: CASSQDAEAFF.

The chain joins TRBV20-1 to TRBJ2-3, with D possibly matching TRBD2 (6 bases). The CDR3 length is 15 residues. The V and J ends lost 4 bases and 6 bases respectively, with 20 bases between them. Germline V lookup: CDR1 DFQATT, CDR2 SNEGSKA (reference sequence). The CDR3 DNA reads TGCAGTGCTATTCCTGAACCGGGAGTATCCGATACGCAGTATTTT. Protein product: CSAIPEPGVSDTQYF.

The table lists this clone with a count of one. The chain links TRBV13 to TRBJ1-3, with D maybe TRBD1 (6 bases). The CDR3 covers 13 residues. Germline CDR1 and CDR2: PRHDT and FYEKMQ (reference sequence). Trimming left V 5 bases short and J 4 bases short, with 9 bases between. The CDR3 bases are TGTGCCAGCAGCGAAGACAGGGGAAACACCATATATTTT. Its translation: CASSEDRGNTIYF.

This clone was recorded many times. The V gene is TRBV20-1, the J gene TRBJ2-1; D is ambiguous. Germline-derived CDR1 and CDR2 are DFQATT and SNEGSKA (reference sequence). Trimming shortened V by 7 bases and J by 0 bases, and 13 bases separated the two germline ends. The CDR3 extends over 14 amino acids. CDR3 bases: TGCAGTGGGGGTCCGCCGGGCTCCTACAATGAGCAGTTCTTC. It encodes CSGGPPGSYNEQFF.

V usage is TRBV6-2 or TRBV6-3 and J usage is TRBJ2-3, with D perhaps TRBD1 (5 bases). The CDR3 is made up of 18 amino acids. Per the germline V gene, CDR1 is MNHEY and CDR2 is SVGEGT. V lost 0 bases, J lost 4 bases, and 20 bases lay in between. CDR3 protein: CASSYSPHQGCEADTQYF. The DNA for the CDR3 is TGTGCCAGCAGTTACTCACCGCACCAGGGTTGTGAGGCAGATACGCAGTATTTT.

The V gene is TRBV11-2, the J gene TRBJ2-1, with 7 bases lining up with TRBD2. Germline V gene sequence: CDR1 SGHAT, CDR2 FQNNGV. J was trimmed by 6 bases and V by 3 bases; bases with no gene match: 8. The CDR3 has 15 residues. The chain's CDR3 is CASSLGRAASNEQFF. The CDR3 DNA is TGTGCCAGCAGCTTGGGGAGGGCCGCAAGCAATGAGCAGTTCTTC.

This clone was counted ten times or more. This chain joins TRBV10-2 and TRBJ2-2, with D perhaps assigned TRBD1 or TRBD2 (5 bases each). Germline CDR1 is WSHSY and CDR2 is SAAADI. V lost 6 bases and J 1 base, leaving 12 bases between the germline ends. The CDR3 totals 15 residues. This CDR3 reads CASSPGTKNTGELFF. The CDR3 coding sequence is TGCGCCAGCAGCCCCGGGACCAAGAACACCGGGGAGCTGTTTTTT.

The chain couples TRBV6-1 to TRBJ1-1, with TRBD1 as a possible D gene (6 bases). Germline assignment: CDR1 MNHNS and CDR2 SASEGT. CDR3 length: 15 residues. Trimming removed 6 bases at V and 0 bases at J, with 14 bases between. The CDR3 DNA is TGTGCCAGCAGCTTTTACAGGGAAATGAACACTGAAGCTTTCTTT. This gives the protein CASSFYREMNTEAFF.

Regarding this clone: Since a much larger clone is just one base distant, this may be a read error. Different DNA sequences within this sample yield the same CDR3. This chain joins TRBV24-1 and TRBJ2-2; 11 positions agree with TRBD2. Germline V CDR1 and CDR2: KGHDR, SFDVKD. The CDR3 consists of 18 residues. Written as DNA, the CDR3 is TGTGCCACCAGTGATTTAGGGACTAGCGGACCGAACACCGGGGAGCTATTTTTT. Its protein is CATSDLGTSGPNTGELFF.

This clone occurred a few times. The rearrangement uses TRBV6-2 or TRBV6-3 and TRBJ2-6, with TRBD1 as a possible D gene (6 bases). Germline CDR1 reads MNHEY; CDR2 reads SVGEGT. CDR3 length: 16 residues. The V end was cut by 2 bases, the J end by 0 bases, with 8 bases between. CDR3: CASSYRGGSGANVLTF. The CDR3 region has the DNA TGTGCCAGCAGTTACAGAGGGGGCTCTGGGGCCAACGTCCTGACTTTC.

Many counts were recorded for this clone. The CDR3 sequence: CASSPLSSTDTQYF. For the CDR3, the DNA is TGTGCCAGCAGCCCCCTATCTAGCACAGATACGCAGTATTTT. This rearrangement joins TRBV11-2 to TRBJ2-3; the D is unclear. The CDR3 extends over 14 amino acids. V lost 5 bases and J 0 bases, leaving 9 bases between the germline ends. Germline V gene lookup returns CDR1 SGHAT and CDR2 FQNNGV.

The chain carries TRBV5-4 and TRBJ2-2; the D is unclear. CDR3 length equals 13 residues. The germline V gene encodes CDR1 SGHNT and CDR2 YYREEE (reference sequence). CDR3 nucleotide sequence: TGTGCGAGGAGCTCTCAAAACACCGGGGAGCTGTTTTTT. The encoded protein is CARSSQNTGELFF.

V is TRBV5-1 and J is TRBJ2-7, with D perhaps matching TRBD2 (5 bases). This CDR3 comprises 15 residues. The ends were cut back, 1 base at V and 6 bases at J, with 17 bases in the middle. From germline, CDR1 is SGHRS and CDR2 YFSETQ. CDR3 coding DNA: TGCGCCAGCAGCTTGACAGACCCGGGGTTTGGCGAGCAGTACTTC. Translation gives CASSLTDPGFGEQYF.